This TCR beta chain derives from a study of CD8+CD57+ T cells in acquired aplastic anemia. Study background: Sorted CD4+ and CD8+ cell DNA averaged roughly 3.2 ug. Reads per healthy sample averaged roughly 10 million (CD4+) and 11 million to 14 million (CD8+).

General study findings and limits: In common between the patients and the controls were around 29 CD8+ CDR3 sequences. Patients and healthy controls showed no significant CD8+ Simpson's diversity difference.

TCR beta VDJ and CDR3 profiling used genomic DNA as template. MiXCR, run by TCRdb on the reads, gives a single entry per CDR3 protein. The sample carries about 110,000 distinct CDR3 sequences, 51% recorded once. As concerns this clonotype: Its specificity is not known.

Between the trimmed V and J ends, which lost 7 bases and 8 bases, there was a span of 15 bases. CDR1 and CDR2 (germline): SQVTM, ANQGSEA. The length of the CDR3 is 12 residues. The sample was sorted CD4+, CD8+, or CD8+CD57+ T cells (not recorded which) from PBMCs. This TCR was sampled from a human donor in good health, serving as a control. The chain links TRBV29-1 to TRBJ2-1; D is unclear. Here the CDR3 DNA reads TGCAGCGAAATGACCCCATTTCATGAGCAGTTCTTC. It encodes CSEMTPFHEQFF.